The source of this TCR beta chain is a study of CD8+CD57+ T cells in acquired aplastic anemia. As concerns this clonotype: The antigen remains unidentified.

CDR1 and CDR2 (germline): LNHNV, YYDKDF (reference sequence). The CDR3 covers 16 residues. The germline V and J ends were trimmed by 5 bases and 9 bases, with 23 bases remaining between them. For sequencing, patients were chosen who had shown expansion of CD8+CD57+ cells by flow cytometry. Genomic DNA was employed as the template in profiling TCR beta VDJ and CDR3. TCRdb fed the reads into MiXCR, producing one record per CDR3 protein. The sample lists 120,000 or so distinct CDR3 sequences, 30% to 45% occurring once. Study-level findings and limits: The study identified twenty-nine CD8+ CDR3 sequences shared by patients and controls.

Material: sorted CD4+, CD8+, or CD8+CD57+ T cells (not recorded which) from PBMCs. The receptor was derived from a human donor with aplastic anemia. The chain joins TRBV15 to TRBJ2-1; D might be TRBD1 (5 bases). CDR3 sequence reads: CATSGKATDRPIEQFF. In DNA, the CDR3 is TGTGCCACCAGCGGAAAAGCGACAGATAGACCAATTGAGCAGTTCTTC.